This TCR beta chain was recovered during a study of blood T cell repertoires in COVID-19. Across the whole study: Acute and convalescent COVID-19 samples came from the United States, Italy and Spain. Sources were T cells, B-cell-depleted T cells, or PBMCs; the material itself was cDNA or gDNA.

In the authors' methods: How many nucleated cells were present was estimated from reference gene primer amplification. Clones were read by immunoSEQ multiplex PCR, and TCRdb kept only the in-frame ones, dropping some. D and trimming come from the DNA, and the V and J calls and clone size come from that table. The sample has some 200,000 clones, 94% seen once; the top ten hold roughly 0.7%. Patients at the Seattle site were enrolled during active infection and followed longitudinally. The origin of this receptor is a man under 40 with COVID-19, enrolled during active disease. Specimen: peripheral blood.

The CDR3 DNA is TGTGCCAGCAGCGTTCGGTCCGGCGGGGGGGCCGTAGATACGCAGTATTTT. Protein: CASSVRSGGGAVDTQYF. The rearrangement uses TRBV9 and TRBJ2-3, with 9 positions matching TRBD2. The germline CDR1 and CDR2 sequences are SGDLS and YYNGEE. The CDR3 contains 17 residues. V lost 2 bases to trimming and J lost 5 bases; unmatched junction nucleotides: 12.